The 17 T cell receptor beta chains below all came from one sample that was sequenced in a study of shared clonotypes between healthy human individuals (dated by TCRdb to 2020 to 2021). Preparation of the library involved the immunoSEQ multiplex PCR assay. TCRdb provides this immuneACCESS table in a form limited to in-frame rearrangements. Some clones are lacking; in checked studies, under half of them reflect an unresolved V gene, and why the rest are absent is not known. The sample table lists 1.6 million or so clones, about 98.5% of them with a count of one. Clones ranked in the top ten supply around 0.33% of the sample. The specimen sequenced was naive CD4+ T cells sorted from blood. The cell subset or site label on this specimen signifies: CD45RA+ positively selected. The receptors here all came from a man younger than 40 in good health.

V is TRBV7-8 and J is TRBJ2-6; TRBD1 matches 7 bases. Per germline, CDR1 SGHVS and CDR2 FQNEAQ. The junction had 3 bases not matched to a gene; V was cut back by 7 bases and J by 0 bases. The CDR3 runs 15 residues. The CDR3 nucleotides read TGTGCCAGCAAACAGGGGCCCTCTGGGGCCAACGTCCTGACTTTC. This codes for CASKQGPSGANVLTF. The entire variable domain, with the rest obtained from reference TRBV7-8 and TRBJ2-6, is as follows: GAGVSQSPRYKVAKRGQDVALRCDPISGHVSLFWYQQALGQGPEFLTYFQNEAQLDKSGLPSDRFFAERPEGSVSTLKIQRTQQEDSAVYLCASKQGPSGANVLTFGAGSRLTVL.

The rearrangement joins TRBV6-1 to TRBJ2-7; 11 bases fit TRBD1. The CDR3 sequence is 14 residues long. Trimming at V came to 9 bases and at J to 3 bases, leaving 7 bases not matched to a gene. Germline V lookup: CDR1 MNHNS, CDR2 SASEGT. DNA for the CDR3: TGTGCCAGTCCCCCGGGACAGGGGGTCTACGAGCAGTACTTC. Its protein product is CASPPGQGVYEQYF.

The CDR3 DNA is TGTGCCAGCAGCACGGTAGCGGGAGTAATCGGGGAGCTGTTTTTT. Translated: CASSTVAGVIGELFF. The V gene is TRBV11-2, the J gene TRBJ2-2; 9 bases align to TRBD2. Looked up from germline, CDR1 is SGHAT and CDR2 is FQNNGV. This CDR3 region has 15 residues. J lost 7 bases, V lost 5 bases, and 8 bases had no gene match. Filled out from reference TRBV11-2 and TRBJ2-2, the complete variable domain reads EAGVAQSPRYKIIEKRQSVAFWCNPISGHATLYWYQQILGQGPKLLIQFQNNGVVDDSQLPKDRFSAERLKGVDSTLKIQPAKLEDSAVYLCASSTVAGVIGELFFGEGSRLTVL.

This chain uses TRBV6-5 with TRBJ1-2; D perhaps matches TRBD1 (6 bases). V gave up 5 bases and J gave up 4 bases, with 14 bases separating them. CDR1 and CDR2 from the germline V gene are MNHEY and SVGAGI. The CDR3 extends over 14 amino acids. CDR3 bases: TGTGCCAGCAGTCCACAGGGTCCGGCCTATGGCTACACCTTC. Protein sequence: CASSPQGPAYGYTF.

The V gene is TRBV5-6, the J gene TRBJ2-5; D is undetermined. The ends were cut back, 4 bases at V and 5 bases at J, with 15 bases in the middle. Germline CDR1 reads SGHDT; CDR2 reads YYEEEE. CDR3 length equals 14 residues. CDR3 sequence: CASSEDPGRETQYF. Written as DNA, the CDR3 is TGTGCCAGCAGCGAAGACCCCGGACGGGAGACCCAGTACTTC.

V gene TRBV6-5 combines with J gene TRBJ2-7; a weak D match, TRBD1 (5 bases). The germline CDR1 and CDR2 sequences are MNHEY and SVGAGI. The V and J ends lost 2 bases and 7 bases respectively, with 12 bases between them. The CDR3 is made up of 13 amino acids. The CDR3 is CASSYRKDMEQYF. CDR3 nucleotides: TGTGCCAGCAGTTACCGAAAGGACATGGAGCAGTACTTC.

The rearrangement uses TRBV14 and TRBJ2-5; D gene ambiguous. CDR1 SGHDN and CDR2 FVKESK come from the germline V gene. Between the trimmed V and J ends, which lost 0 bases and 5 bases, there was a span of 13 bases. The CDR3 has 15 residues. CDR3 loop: CASSQESGPPETQYF. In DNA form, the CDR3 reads TGTGCCAGCAGCCAAGAGTCTGGGCCCCCGGAGACCCAGTACTTC.

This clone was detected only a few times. The CDR3 spells CAWDPGSANYGYTF. In DNA, the CDR3 is TGTGCCTGGGACCCGGGCTCGGCTAACTATGGCTACACCTTC. The chain links TRBV30 to TRBJ1-2; no clear D gene. Trimming stripped 5 bases from V and 0 bases from J, with 13 bases between. The CDR3 contains 14 residues. The germline gives CDR1 GTSNPN, CDR2 SVGIG (reference sequence).

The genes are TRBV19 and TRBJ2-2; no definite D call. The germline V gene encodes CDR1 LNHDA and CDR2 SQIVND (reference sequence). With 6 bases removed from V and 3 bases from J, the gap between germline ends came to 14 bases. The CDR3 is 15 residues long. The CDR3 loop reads CASRTAALDTGELFF. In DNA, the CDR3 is TGTGCCAGTAGAACGGCGGCGCTCGACACCGGGGAGCTGTTTTTT.

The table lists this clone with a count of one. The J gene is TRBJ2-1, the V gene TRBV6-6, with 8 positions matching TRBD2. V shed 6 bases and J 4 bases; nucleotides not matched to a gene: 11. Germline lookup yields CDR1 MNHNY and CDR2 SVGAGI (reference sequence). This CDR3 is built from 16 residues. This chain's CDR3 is CASSKQTSGRYNEQFF. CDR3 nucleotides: TGTGCCAGCAGCAAACAAACTAGCGGAAGGTACAATGAGCAGTTCTTC.

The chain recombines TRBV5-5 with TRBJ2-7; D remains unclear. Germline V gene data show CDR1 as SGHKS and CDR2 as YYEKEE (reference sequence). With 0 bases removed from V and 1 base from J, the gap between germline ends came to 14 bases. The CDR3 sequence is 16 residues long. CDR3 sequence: CASSLAWQALSYEQYF. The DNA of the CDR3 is TGTGCCAGCAGCTTGGCATGGCAGGCTCTTTCCTACGAGCAGTACTTC.

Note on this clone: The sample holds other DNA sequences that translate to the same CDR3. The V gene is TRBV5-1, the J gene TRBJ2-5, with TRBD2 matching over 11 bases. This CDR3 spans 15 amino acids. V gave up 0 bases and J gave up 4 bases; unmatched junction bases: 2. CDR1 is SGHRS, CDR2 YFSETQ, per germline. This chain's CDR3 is CASSLALAGGETQYF. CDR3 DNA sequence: TGCGCCAGCAGCTTGGCGCTAGCGGGAGGAGAGACCCAGTACTTC.

CDR3 amino acids: CASSSSGLATYEQYF. DNA for the CDR3: TGTGCCAGCAGTTCCTCGGGACTAGCGACCTACGAGCAGTACTTC. The rearrangement uses TRBV28 and TRBJ2-7; 10 bases map to TRBD2. The V gene's germline CDR1 is MDHEN and CDR2 SYDVKM. Trimming took 4 bases from V and 2 from J; bases not matched to a gene: 5. This CDR3 spans 15 amino acids.

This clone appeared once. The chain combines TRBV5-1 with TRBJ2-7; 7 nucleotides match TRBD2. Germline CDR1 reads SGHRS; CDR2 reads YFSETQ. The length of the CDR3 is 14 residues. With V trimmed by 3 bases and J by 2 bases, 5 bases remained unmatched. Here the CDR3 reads CASSSVSGTYEQYF. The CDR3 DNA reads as TGCGCCAGCAGCTCCGTGAGCGGGACCTACGAGCAGTACTTC.

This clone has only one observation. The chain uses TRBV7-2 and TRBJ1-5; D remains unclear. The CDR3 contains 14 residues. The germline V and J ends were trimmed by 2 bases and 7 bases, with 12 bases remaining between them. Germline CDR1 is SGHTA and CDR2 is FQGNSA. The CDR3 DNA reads TGTGCCAGCAGCTTACTGGGGAACGGACAGCCCCAGCATTTT. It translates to CASSLLGNGQPQHF. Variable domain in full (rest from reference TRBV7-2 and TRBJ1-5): GAGVSQSPSNKVTEKGKDVELRCDPISGHTALYWYRQSLGQGLEFLIYFQGNSAPDKSGLPSDRFSAERTGGSVSTLTIQRTQQEDSAVYLCASSLLGNGQPQHFGDGTRLSIL.

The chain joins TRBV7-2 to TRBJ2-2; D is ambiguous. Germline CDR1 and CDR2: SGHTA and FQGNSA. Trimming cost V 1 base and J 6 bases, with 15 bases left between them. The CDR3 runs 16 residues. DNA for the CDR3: TGTGCCAGCAGCTTAGAGGGCACCCTCCCCCCCGGGGAGCTGTTTTTT. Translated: CASSLEGTLPPGELFF.

CDR3 coding DNA: TGTGCCAGCAGCGTCACAACAGTAGCTAACTATGGCTACACCTTC. This encodes CASSVTTVANYGYTF. J is TRBJ1-2 and V is TRBV9; no reliable D call. V was shortened by 2 bases and J by 0 bases, with 11 bases between the two germline ends. The CDR3 loop spans 15 amino acids. Germline CDR1 is SGDLS and CDR2 is YYNGEE.